This entry features one T cell receptor beta chain sequence. This entry comes from a study of control samples from healthy donors and cancer patients. Clones were sequenced by immunoSEQ multiplex PCR, and TCRdb holds only the in-frame ones, with some missing. This table holds some 71,000 clones, 80% to 90% found once. V gave up 2 bases and J gave up 1 base, with 8 bases separating them. Germline CDR1 is MNHNS and CDR2 is SASEGT. This CDR3 region has 14 residues. The clonotype was recovered from a woman between 45 and 60 years old with head and neck cancer. The genes are TRBV6-1 and TRBJ2-5; D uncertain. The sample comprised PBMCs. CDR3 bases: TGTGCCAGCAGTGAAAGCCGGTTCCAAGAGACCCAGTACTTC. Protein product: CASSESRFQETQYF.